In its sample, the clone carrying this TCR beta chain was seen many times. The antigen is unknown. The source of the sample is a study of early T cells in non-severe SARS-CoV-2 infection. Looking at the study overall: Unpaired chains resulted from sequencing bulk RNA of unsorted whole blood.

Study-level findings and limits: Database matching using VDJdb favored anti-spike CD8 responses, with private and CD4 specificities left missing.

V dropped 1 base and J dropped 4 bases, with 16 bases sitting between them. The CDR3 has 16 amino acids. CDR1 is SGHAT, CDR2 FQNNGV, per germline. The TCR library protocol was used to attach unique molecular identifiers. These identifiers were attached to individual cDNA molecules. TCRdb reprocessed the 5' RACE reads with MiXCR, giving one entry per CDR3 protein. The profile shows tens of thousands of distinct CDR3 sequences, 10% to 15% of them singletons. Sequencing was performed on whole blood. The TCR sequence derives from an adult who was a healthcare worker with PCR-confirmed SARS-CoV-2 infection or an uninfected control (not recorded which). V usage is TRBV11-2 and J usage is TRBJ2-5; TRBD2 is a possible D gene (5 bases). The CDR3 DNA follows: TGTGCCAGCAGCTTAGGAGGAGGAACGAGAGGAGAGACCCAGTACTTC. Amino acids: CASSLGGGTRGETQYF.